Each of the 29 T cell receptor beta chains below was sequenced from the same sample in a study of post-analysis software for immune sequencing data. Findings and limits, study-wide: Four to six TRBV segments, including TRBV5-6, TRBV5-1 and TRBV20-1, were more frequent in patients than controls.

Prepared TCR beta cDNA libraries contained unique molecular identifiers. TCRdb passed the PCR reads through MiXCR, listing each CDR3 protein once. The sample contains 400,000 to 500,000 distinct CDR3 sequences, more than 30% of which appear only once. What these receptors recognize is not known. Source material: blood. These receptors were collected from a girl aged 2-10 years with multiple sclerosis.

In this sample, this clonotype turned up a few times. The V and J genes are TRBV10-3 and TRBJ1-2; 7 bases match TRBD1. The J segment lost 5 bases and the V segment lost 0 bases, leaving 9 bases of the junction unmatched. The CDR3 covers 16 residues. From germline, CDR1 is ENHRY and CDR2 SYGVKD. This CDR3 reads CAISESVSGTEYGYTF. DNA of the CDR3: TGTGCCATCAGTGAGTCAGTATCCGGGACAGAGTATGGCTACACCTTC.

The chain joins TRBV5-1 to TRBJ1-4; a weak D match, TRBD1 (5 bases). The CDR3 covers 15 residues. CDR1 is SGHRS, CDR2 YFSETQ, per germline. V lost 1 base and J lost 3, with 10 bases in between. CDR3 nucleotides: TGCGCCAGCAGCTTGCTGGGACCCGCTAATGAAAAACTGTTTTTT. Its protein is CASSLLGPANEKLFF.

The J gene is TRBJ2-3, the V gene TRBV27, with D perhaps being TRBD1 or TRBD2 (5 bases each). Trimming stripped 5 bases from V and 9 bases from J, with 12 bases between. Germline V gives CDR1 MNHEY, CDR2 SMNVEV (reference sequence). This CDR3 has 12 amino acids. CDR3: CASSTGTGTQYF. CDR3 bases: TGTGCCAGCAGTACCGGGACGGGGACGCAGTATTTT.

V is TRBV5-1 and J is TRBJ2-7, with D maybe TRBD2 (7 bases). With 5 bases removed from V and 7 bases from J, the gap between germline ends came to 22 bases. This CDR3 spans 15 amino acids. Germline-derived CDR1 and CDR2 are SGHRS and YFSETQ. CDR3 nucleotide sequence: TGCGCCAGCAGAGCGCTAGCCGGGGGGCGAAATGAGCAGTACTTC. As protein: CASRALAGGRNEQYF.

The rearrangement links TRBV6-5 to TRBJ1-4, with 7 nucleotides matching TRBD1. Trimming at V came to 0 bases and at J to 6 bases, leaving 4 bases not matched to a gene. CDR3 length: 15 residues. Germline loops: CDR1 MNHEY, CDR2 SVGAGI. The CDR3 DNA reads TGTGCCAGCAGTTACTCGGAAGGGGGCGATGAAAAACTGTTTTTT. Protein product: CASSYSEGGDEKLFF.

This clonotype was recorded a few times. CDR3 region: CASRRGVAKNIQYF. CDR3 nucleotides: TGTGCCAGCCGCCGTGGGGTAGCCAAAAACATTCAGTACTTC. The chain combines TRBV11-2 with TRBJ2-4; D remains unclear. V lost 8 bases to trimming and J lost 0 bases, with 11 bases between them. CDR1 and CDR2 (germline): SGHAT, FQNNGV. The CDR3 runs 14 residues.

This clonotype was counted only a few times. The chain employs TRBV27 and TRBJ2-7; a weak D match, TRBD1 (5 bases). V was cut by 5 bases and J by 3 bases, with 20 bases left in between. This CDR3 is built from 16 residues. Per the germline V gene, CDR1 is MNHEY and CDR2 is SMNVEV (reference sequence). The DNA of the CDR3 is TGTGCCAGCAGTCTCCGATGGCAGGGTAGTAACTACGAGCAGTACTTC. This gives the protein CASSLRWQGSNYEQYF.

The sample holds a few counts of this clonotype. V usage is TRBV19 and J usage is TRBJ2-3; the D is unclear. This CDR3 is 10 amino acids long. Germline-derived CDR1 and CDR2 are LNHDA and SQIVND (reference sequence). The germline V and J ends were trimmed by 6 bases and 3 bases, with 1 base remaining between them. As DNA, the CDR3 is TGTGCCAGTAGGACAGATACGCAGTATTTT. Translation gives CASRTDTQYF.

CDR3 region: CASSVQGGYGYTF. CDR3 nucleotide sequence: TGTGCCAGCAGCGTTCAGGGAGGCTATGGCTACACCTTC. The chain is built from TRBV9 and TRBJ1-2; a weak D match, TRBD1 (5 bases). Germline V CDR1 and CDR2: SGDLS, YYNGEE. The CDR3 is made up of 13 amino acids. V lost 2 bases, J lost 4 bases, and 9 bases lay in between.

This clonotype has more than one count but fewer than ten. V and J are TRBV5-6 and TRBJ2-1, with TRBD2 matching 8 bases. V was clipped by 1 base and J by 5 bases; unmatched bases: 2. Germline V lookup: CDR1 SGHDT, CDR2 YYEEEE. The CDR3 spans 14 residues. The CDR3 loop is CASSLTSGHNEQFF. The CDR3 DNA sequence: TGTGCCAGCAGCTTGACTAGCGGCCACAATGAGCAGTTCTTC. Drawing the rest from reference TRBV5-6 and TRBJ2-1, the complete variable domain is DAGVTQSPTHLIKTRGQQVTLRCSPKSGHDTVSWYQQALGQGPQFIFQYYEEEERQRGNFPDRFSGHQFPNYSSELNVNALLLGDSALYLCASSLTSGHNEQFFGPGTRLTVL.

The chain is built from TRBV5-1 and TRBJ2-4; D possibly corresponds to TRBD1 (6 bases). The ends were cut back, 3 bases at V and 13 bases at J, with 23 bases in the middle. The length of the CDR3 is 15 residues. CDR1 is SGHRS and CDR2 is YFSETQ in the germline V gene. CDR3 sequence reads: CASSSTGTPFGPQYF. The CDR3 DNA is TGCGCCAGCAGCTCGACCGGGACACCTTTTGGGCCCCAGTACTTC.

This clonotype was detected once. This chain uses TRBV28 with TRBJ2-5, with TRBD2 as a possible D gene (6 bases). V was pared by 3 bases and J by 4 bases, with 12 bases between. The CDR3 has 14 residues. Looked up from germline, CDR1 is MDHEN and CDR2 is SYDVKM. CDR3 coding DNA: TGTGCCAGCAGTTTGGTCCGGGGAGGAGAGACCCAGTACTTC. Encoded protein: CASSLVRGGETQYF.

The chain couples TRBV7-8 to TRBJ1-4, with D maybe TRBD1 (6 bases). CDR1 SGHVS and CDR2 FQNEAQ come from the germline V gene. The CDR3 sequence is 14 residues long. V was shortened by 3 bases and J by 10 bases, with 15 bases between the two germline ends. In DNA, the CDR3 is TGTGCCAGCAGCTTCCCAGGGGAAAGGGCAAAACTGTTTTTT. Translating it yields CASSFPGERAKLFF.

The V call is TRBV6-5, the J call TRBJ1-6, with 9 bases aligning to TRBD1. The J segment lost 7 bases and the V segment lost 7 bases, leaving 8 bases of the junction unmatched. The germline gives CDR1 MNHEY, CDR2 SVGAGI. The CDR3 is 15 residues long. In nucleotides, the CDR3 is TGTGCCAGCAAGCAACAGGGGGCTAAGAATTCACCCCTCCACTTT. This gives the protein CASKQQGAKNSPLHF.

The chain links TRBV12-3 or TRBV12-4 to TRBJ1-5; D is uncertain. The V gene lost 4 bases and the J gene lost 6 bases, with 22 bases spanning the gap. CDR3 length equals 17 residues. The CDR3 bases are TGTGCCAGCAGTTCAAGCAGGTTGGGGAAAGTTGGTCAGCCCCAGCATTTT. Protein: CASSSSRLGKVGQPQHF.

The rearrangement links TRBV2 to TRBJ2-1; 11 bases align to TRBD2. Germline trimming cut 7 bases from V and 2 bases from J; bases unmatched to any gene: 4. Per the germline V gene, CDR1 is SNHLY and CDR2 is FYNNEI. This CDR3 region has 15 residues. The DNA of the CDR3 is TGTGCCAGCACCCCGACTAGCGGGGCCTACAATGAGCAGTTCTTC. Translating it yields CASTPTSGAYNEQFF.

The chain couples TRBV10-1 to TRBJ2-1; D is unresolved. V was trimmed by 5 bases and J by 6 bases, leaving 11 bases between them. Germline assignment: CDR1 WNHNN and CDR2 SYGVQD (reference sequence). CDR3 length: 13 amino acids. The CDR3 sequence is CASSRYVSNEQFF. The CDR3 DNA reads TGCGCCAGCAGTCGGTATGTTTCCAATGAGCAGTTCTTC.

This clonotype turned up a few times. The rearrangement joins TRBV5-1 to TRBJ2-7; D is ambiguous. Germline V lookup: CDR1 SGHRS, CDR2 YFSETQ. Trimming took 0 bases from V and 6 from J, leaving 13 bases between them. This CDR3 is 14 amino acids long. The CDR3 region is CASSLESTQSEQYF. CDR3 coding DNA: TGCGCCAGCAGCTTGGAGTCCACTCAGAGCGAGCAGTACTTC.

The J gene is TRBJ1-5, the V gene TRBV7-8; TRBD1 might be the D (5 bases). The V gene's germline CDR1 is SGHVS and CDR2 FQNEAQ. The CDR3 is 14 amino acids. Trimming pared 1 base from V and 11 bases from J, leaving 15 bases between. The CDR3 DNA sequence: TGTGCCAGCAGCTTAGTAGAGGGGAATGTGGCCCAGCATTTT. It is translated as CASSLVEGNVAQHF. The variable domain in full, completed from reference TRBV7-8 and TRBJ1-5, reads GAGVSQSPRYKVAKRGQDVALRCDPISGHVSLFWYQQALGQGPEFLTYFQNEAQLDKSGLPSDRFFAERPEGSVSTLKIQRTQQEDSAVYLCASSLVEGNVAQHFGDGTRLSIL.

Many counts were recorded for this clonotype. The chain has TRBV6-6 and TRBJ2-1; a weak D match, TRBD1 (5 bases). CDR3 length: 13 residues. With 6 bases removed from V and 6 bases from J, the gap between germline ends came to 12 bases. Germline lookup yields CDR1 MNHNY and CDR2 SVGAGI (reference sequence). The CDR3 loop reads CASSPQGPNEQFF. The CDR3 DNA reads TGTGCCAGCAGCCCCCAGGGCCCCAATGAGCAGTTCTTC.

The chain joins TRBV7-2 to TRBJ2-2; D unclear. The ends were cut back, 5 bases at V and 6 bases at J, with 13 bases in the middle. CDR1 is SGHTA, CDR2 FQGNSA, per germline. This CDR3 comprises 14 residues. The CDR3 here is CASSPQLVAGELFF. As DNA, the CDR3 is TGTGCCAGCAGCCCCCAGCTCGTTGCCGGGGAGCTGTTTTTT.

The rearrangement links TRBV29-1 to TRBJ2-5, with D hard to call. V was cut by 3 bases and J by 5 bases, with 13 bases left in between. Germline CDR1 SQVTM, CDR2 ANQGSEA. The CDR3 spans 13 residues. DNA of the CDR3: TGCAGCGTTGACAGGCGGATGGGGGAGACCCAGTACTTC. It yields the protein CSVDRRMGETQYF.

The sample holds a few counts of this clonotype. The chain has TRBV12-3 or TRBV12-4 and TRBJ1-2; D is perhaps TRBD1 (6 bases). This CDR3 region has 14 residues. Trimming left V 6 bases short and J 8 bases short, with 19 bases between. The CDR3 sequence: CASSIQEGVGGYTF. The CDR3 DNA reads TGTGCCAGCAGCATTCAGGAGGGGGTCGGCGGCTACACCTTC.

This clonotype was detected a few times. The chain couples TRBV7-2 to TRBJ2-1, with D possibly matching TRBD2 (5 bases). V was pared by 5 bases and J by 0 bases, with 11 bases between. The CDR3 runs to 15 residues. From germline, CDR1 is SGHTA and CDR2 FQGNSA. In DNA, the CDR3 is TGTGCCAGCAGCATGCAGCGGAGCTCCTACAATGAGCAGTTCTTC. Protein: CASSMQRSSYNEQFF.

The chain links TRBV6-2 or TRBV6-3 to TRBJ2-7; a possible D gene is TRBD1 (6 bases). The germline CDR1 and CDR2 sequences are MNHEY and SVGEGT. The CDR3 runs 14 residues. V dropped 6 bases and J dropped 2 bases, with 14 bases sitting between them. Here the CDR3 DNA reads TGTGCCAGCAGGCAACTCGGGACAACCTACGAGCAGTACTTC. Translation gives CASRQLGTTYEQYF.

The V gene is TRBV4-1, the J gene TRBJ1-3, with a possible D match to TRBD1 (5 bases). With 2 bases removed from V and 5 bases from J, the gap between germline ends came to 16 bases. There are 16 residues in the CDR3. Looked up from germline, CDR1 is MGHRA and CDR2 is YSYEKL. The CDR3 spells CASSQREGPVRNTIYF. In DNA, the CDR3 is TGCGCCAGCAGCCAAAGGGAGGGGCCGGTCCGAAACACCATATATTTT.

The chain combines TRBV7-2 with TRBJ2-5; TRBD2 matches at 10 bases. The CDR3 is made up of 15 amino acids. CDR1 and CDR2 (germline): SGHTA, FQGNSA. J lost 11 bases, V lost 1 base, and 10 bases had no gene match. Here the CDR3 DNA reads TGTGCCAGCAGCTTAGAGTTAGCGGGAGGAGCGGAGCAGTACTTC. Translation: CASSLELAGGAEQYF.

In its sample, this clonotype was seen a few times. Here the CDR3 DNA reads TGTGCCAGCAGCGTAGGTCAGGATAATAACATTCAGTACTTC. This gives the protein CASSVGQDNNIQYF. The chain carries TRBV9 and TRBJ2-4; no firm D call. V lost 0 bases and J lost 7, with 11 bases in between. CDR3 length equals 14 residues. CDR1 SGDLS and CDR2 YYNGEE come from the germline V gene. The full variable domain, rest sourced from reference TRBV9 and TRBJ2-4, is DSGVTQTPKHLITATGQRVTLRCSPRSGDLSVYWYQQSLDQGLQFLIQYYNGEERAKGNILERFSAQQFPDLHSELNLSSLELGDSALYFCASSVGQDNNIQYFGAGTRLSVL.

The chain employs TRBV20-1 and TRBJ2-4; 9 nucleotides line up with TRBD1. The J call may be incorrect, as the DNA end agrees better with TRBJ2-7. The CDR3 length is 14 residues. CDR1 and CDR2 (germline): DFQATT, SNEGSKA (reference sequence). The CDR3, as DNA: TGCAGTGCTAGAGAAGGGACAGGGAGCCACGAGCAGTACTTC. It codes for CSAREGTGSHEQYF.